Following are 5 T cell receptor beta chains from one sample sequenced in a study of blood T cells in healthy people across ages. The second PCR ran roughly 7 to 11 cycles with a sample-barcoded 5' primer and J-beta primers. TCRdb reprocessed the 5' RACE reads with MiXCR, giving one entry per CDR3 protein. The sample has approximately 800,000 distinct CDR3 sequences; 30% to 45% are singletons. Material for sequencing was blood. Receptors originate from a man aged 18 to 35 in good health.

The table lists this clonotype with many counts. CDR3: CSVAGRLNTEAFF. In nucleotides, the CDR3 is TGCAGCGTTGCCGGACGGCTGAACACTGAAGCTTTCTTT. The rearrangement joins TRBV29-1 to TRBJ1-1; unclear D gene. Germline values: CDR1 SQVTM, CDR2 ANQGSEA. The CDR3 length is 13 residues. Trimming removed 4 bases at V and 0 bases at J, with 9 bases between. Based on the CDR3 plus reference TRBV29-1 and TRBJ1-1, the full variable domain is SAVISQKPSRDICQRGTSLTIQCQVDSQVTMMFWYRQQPGQSLTLIATANQGSEATYESGFVIDKFPISRPNLTFSTLTVSNMSPEDSSIYLCSVAGRLNTEAFFGQGTRLTVV.

V usage is TRBV20-1 and J usage is TRBJ2-1; 9 bases are a match to TRBD2. This CDR3 is 14 amino acids long. J gave up 4 bases and V 3 bases, and 4 bases lay outside the gene matches. Per the germline V gene, CDR1 is DFQATT and CDR2 is SNEGSKA (reference sequence). Here the CDR3 DNA reads TGCAGTGCTAGCTCCCTAGCGGGGTACAATGAGCAGTTCTTC. Translated: CSASSLAGYNEQFF.

V gene TRBV6-2 or TRBV6-3 combines with J gene TRBJ1-5; D not resolved. The length of the CDR3 is 13 residues. V lost 6 bases and J lost 7, with 13 bases in between. Germline CDR1 reads MNHEY; CDR2 reads SVGEGT. CDR3 coding DNA: TGTGCCAGCAGCCGCTCCCACAAGCAGCCCCAGCATTTT. Translating gives CASSRSHKQPQHF.

This chain connects TRBV12-3 or TRBV12-4 to TRBJ1-5; 7 nucleotides align to TRBD1. CDR3 length equals 16 residues. Trimming took 5 bases from V and 2 from J; bases not matched to a gene: 9. The CDR3 sequence: CASSPPRDSGNQPQHF. The CDR3 region has the DNA TGTGCCAGCAGTCCCCCCCGGGACAGCGGCAATCAGCCCCAGCATTTT.

The chain combines TRBV18 with TRBJ1-2; D might be TRBD1 (5 bases). CDR3 length equals 13 residues. CDR1 is KGHSH, CDR2 LQKENI, per germline. With 8 bases removed from V and 8 bases from J, the gap between germline ends came to 18 bases. This CDR3 is CASADDGGEGYTF. CDR3 coding DNA: TGTGCCAGCGCCGACGATGGAGGGGAAGGCTACACCTTC.